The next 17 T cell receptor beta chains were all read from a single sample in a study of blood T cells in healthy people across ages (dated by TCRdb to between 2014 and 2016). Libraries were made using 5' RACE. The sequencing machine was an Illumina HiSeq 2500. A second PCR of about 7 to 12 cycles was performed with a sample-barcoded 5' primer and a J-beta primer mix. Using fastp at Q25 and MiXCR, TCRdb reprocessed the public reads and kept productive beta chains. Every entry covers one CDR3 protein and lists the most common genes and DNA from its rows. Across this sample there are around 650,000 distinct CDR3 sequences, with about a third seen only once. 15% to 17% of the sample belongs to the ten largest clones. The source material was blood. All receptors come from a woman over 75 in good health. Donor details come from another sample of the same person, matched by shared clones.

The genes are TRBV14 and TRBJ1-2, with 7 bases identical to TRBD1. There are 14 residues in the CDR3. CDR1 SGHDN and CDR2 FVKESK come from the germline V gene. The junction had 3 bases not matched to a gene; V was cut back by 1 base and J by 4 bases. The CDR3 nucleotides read TGTGCCAGCAGCCAAGTGACAGGGAGCTATGGCTACACCTTC. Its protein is CASSQVTGSYGYTF. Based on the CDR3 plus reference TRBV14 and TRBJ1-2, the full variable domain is EAGVTQFPSHSVIEKGQTVTLRCDPISGHDNLYWYRRVMGKEIKFLLHFVKESKQDESGMPNNRFLAERTGGTYSTLKVQPAELEDSGVYFCASSQVTGSYGYTFGSGTRLTVV.

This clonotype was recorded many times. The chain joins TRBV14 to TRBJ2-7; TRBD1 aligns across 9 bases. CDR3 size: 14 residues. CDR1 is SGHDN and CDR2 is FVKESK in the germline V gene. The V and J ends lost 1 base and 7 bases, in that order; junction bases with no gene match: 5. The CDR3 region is CASSQVQGAAEQYF. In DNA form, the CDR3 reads TGTGCCAGCAGCCAAGTACAGGGGGCGGCAGAGCAGTACTTC. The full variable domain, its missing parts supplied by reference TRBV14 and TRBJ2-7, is EAGVTQFPSHSVIEKGQTVTLRCDPISGHDNLYWYRRVMGKEIKFLLHFVKESKQDESGMPNNRFLAERTGGTYSTLKVQPAELEDSGVYFCASSQVQGAAEQYFGPGTRLTVT.

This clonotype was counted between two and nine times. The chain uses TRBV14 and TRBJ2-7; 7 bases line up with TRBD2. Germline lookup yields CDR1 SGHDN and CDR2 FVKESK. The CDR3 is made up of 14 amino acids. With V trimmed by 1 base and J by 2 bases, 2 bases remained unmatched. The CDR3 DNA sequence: TGTGCCAGCAGCCAAGGTCGGGGGGCCTACGAGCAGTACTTC. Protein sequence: CASSQGRGAYEQYF.

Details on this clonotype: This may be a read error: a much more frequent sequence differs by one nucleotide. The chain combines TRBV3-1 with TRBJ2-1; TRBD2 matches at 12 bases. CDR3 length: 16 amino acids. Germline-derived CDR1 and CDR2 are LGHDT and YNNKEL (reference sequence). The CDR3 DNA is TGTACCAGCAGCCAAGCTCTAGCGGGGGGGCTGGATGAGCAGTTCTTC. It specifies CTSSQALAGGLDEQFF.

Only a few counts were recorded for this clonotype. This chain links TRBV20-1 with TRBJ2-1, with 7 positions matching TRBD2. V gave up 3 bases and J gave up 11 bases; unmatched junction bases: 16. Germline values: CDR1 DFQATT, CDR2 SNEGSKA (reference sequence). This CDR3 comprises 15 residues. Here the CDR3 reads CSARGGRGTWNKQFF. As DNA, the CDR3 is TGCAGTGCTAGGGGGGGGAGGGGAACGTGGAATAAGCAGTTCTTC.

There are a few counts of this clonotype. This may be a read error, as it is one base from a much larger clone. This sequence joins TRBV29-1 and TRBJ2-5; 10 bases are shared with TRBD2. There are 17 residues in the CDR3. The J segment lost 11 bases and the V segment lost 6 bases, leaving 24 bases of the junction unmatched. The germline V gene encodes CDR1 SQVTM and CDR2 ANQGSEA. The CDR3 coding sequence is TGCAGCGTCGATACCGCTCGGTCAGCGGGGGGGAGGAATGAGCAGTACTTC. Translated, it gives CSVDTARSAGGRNEQYF.

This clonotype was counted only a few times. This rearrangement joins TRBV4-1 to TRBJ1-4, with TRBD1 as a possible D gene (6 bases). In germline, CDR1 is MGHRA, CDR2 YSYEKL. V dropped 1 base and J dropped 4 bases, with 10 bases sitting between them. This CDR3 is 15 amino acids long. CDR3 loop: CASSQGQVFNEKLFF. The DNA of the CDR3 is TGCGCCAGCAGCCAAGGACAGGTTTTTAATGAAAAACTGTTTTTT.

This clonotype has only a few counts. CDR3 residues: CASSSISGAGDPNEQFF. Here the CDR3 DNA reads TGTGCCAGCAGCTCTATATCCGGGGCAGGGGACCCAAATGAGCAGTTCTTC. The chain couples TRBV5-5 to TRBJ2-1; TRBD1 is a possible D gene (6 bases). Germline V lookup: CDR1 SGHKS, CDR2 YYEKEE (reference sequence). The V end lost 3 bases, the J end lost 7 bases, and 23 bases lay between the germline ends. The CDR3 is 17 residues long.

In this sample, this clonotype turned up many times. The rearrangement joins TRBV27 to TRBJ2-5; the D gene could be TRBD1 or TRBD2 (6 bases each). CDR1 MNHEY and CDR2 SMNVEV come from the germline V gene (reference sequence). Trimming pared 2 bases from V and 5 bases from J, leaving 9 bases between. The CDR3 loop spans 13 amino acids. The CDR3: CASSLTGAETQYF. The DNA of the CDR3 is TGTGCCAGCAGTTTAACGGGGGCGGAGACCCAGTACTTC.

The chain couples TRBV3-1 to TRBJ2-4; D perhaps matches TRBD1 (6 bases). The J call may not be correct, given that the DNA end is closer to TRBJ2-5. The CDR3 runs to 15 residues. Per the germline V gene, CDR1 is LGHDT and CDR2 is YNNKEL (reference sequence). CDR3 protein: CASSPRTGQKETQYF. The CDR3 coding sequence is TGTGCCAGCAGCCCCAGAACCGGACAGAAAGAGACCCAGTACTTC.

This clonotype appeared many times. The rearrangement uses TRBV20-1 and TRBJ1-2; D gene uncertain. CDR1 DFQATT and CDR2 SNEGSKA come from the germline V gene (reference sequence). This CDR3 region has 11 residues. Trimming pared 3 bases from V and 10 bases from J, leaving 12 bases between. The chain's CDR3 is CSASRQEVYTF. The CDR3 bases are TGCAGTGCTAGTCGGCAGGAGGTCTACACCTTC.

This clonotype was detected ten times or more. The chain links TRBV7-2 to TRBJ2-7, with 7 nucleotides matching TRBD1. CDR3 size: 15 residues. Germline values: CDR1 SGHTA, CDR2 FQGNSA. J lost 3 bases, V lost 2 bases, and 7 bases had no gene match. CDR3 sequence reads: CASSLNPGQSYEQYF. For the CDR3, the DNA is TGTGCCAGCAGCTTAAACCCGGGACAGAGCTACGAGCAGTACTTC.

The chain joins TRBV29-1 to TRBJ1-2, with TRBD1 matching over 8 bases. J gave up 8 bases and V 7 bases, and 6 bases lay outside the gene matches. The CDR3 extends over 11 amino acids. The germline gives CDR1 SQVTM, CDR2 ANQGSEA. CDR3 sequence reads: CSARTGFGYTF. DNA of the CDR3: TGCAGCGCTAGGACAGGGTTCGGCTACACCTTC.

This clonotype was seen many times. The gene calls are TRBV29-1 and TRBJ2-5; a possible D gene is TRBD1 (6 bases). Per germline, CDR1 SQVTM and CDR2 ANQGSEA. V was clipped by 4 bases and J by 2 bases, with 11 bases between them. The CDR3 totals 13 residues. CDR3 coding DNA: TGCAGCGTTGCTAGAGGGGGACAAGAGACCCAGTACTTC. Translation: CSVARGGQETQYF.

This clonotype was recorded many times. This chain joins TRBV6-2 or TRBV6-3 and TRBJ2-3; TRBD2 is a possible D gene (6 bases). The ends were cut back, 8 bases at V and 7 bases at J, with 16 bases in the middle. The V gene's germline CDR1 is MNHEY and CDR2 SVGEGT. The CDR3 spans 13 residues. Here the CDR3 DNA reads TGTGCCAGCTCGCCCCCGGGGGAAAATACGCAGTATTTT. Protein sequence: CASSPPGENTQYF.

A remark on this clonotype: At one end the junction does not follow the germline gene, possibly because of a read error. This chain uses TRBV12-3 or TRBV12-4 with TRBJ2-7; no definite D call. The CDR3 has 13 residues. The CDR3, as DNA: TGTACCAGCAGTTTCTGGCAATCCTACGAGCAGTACTTC. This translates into CTSSFWQSYEQYF.

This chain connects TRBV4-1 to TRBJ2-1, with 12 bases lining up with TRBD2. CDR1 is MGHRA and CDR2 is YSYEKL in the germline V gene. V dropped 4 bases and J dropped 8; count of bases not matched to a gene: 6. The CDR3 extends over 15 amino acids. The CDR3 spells CASSLGLAGNYEQFF. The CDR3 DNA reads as TGCGCCAGCAGCCTAGGACTAGCGGGAAACTATGAGCAGTTCTTC.